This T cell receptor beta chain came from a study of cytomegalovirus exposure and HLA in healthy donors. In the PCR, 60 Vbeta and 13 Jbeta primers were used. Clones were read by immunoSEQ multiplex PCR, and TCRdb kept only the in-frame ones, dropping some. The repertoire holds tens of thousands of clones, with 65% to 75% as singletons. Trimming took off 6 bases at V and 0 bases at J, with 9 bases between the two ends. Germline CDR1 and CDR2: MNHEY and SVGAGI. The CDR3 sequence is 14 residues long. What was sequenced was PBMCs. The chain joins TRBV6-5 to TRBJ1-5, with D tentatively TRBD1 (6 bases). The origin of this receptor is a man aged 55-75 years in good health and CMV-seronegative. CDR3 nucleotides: TGTGCCAGCAGGACAGGCTATAGCAATCAGCCCCAGCATTTT. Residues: CASRTGYSNQPQHF.